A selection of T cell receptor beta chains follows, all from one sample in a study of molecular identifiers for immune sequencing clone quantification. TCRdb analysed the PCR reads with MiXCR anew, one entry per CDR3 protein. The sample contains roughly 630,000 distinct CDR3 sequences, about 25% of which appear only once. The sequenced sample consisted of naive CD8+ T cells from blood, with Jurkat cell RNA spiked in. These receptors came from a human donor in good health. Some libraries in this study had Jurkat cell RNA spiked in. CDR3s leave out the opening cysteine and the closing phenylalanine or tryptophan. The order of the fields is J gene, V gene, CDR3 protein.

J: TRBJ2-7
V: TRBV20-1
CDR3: SARDRDSGSDEQY

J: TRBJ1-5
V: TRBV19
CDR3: ASSRRSGYSNQPQH

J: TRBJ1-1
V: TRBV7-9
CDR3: ASLYRDGPNTEAF

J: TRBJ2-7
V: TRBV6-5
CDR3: ASSVGLAGGPIPYEQY

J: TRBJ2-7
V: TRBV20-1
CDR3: SARDRRRSSYEQY

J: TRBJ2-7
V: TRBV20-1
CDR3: SARAAGGGYEQY

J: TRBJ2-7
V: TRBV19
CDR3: ASSWGQGIYEQY

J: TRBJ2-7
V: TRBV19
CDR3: ASSGASGNYEQY

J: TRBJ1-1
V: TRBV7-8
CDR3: ASSLVEGLNTEAF

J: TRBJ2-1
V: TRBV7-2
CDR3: ASSGWTDFTYNEQF

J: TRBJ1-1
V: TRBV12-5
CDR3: ASATRGRTEAF

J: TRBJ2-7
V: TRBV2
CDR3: ASSEKVTGRNEQY

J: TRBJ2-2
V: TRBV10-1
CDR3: ASSTQGFGELF

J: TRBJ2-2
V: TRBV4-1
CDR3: ASSQMGTGVSGELF

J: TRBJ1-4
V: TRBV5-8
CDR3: ASSPDGRTNEKLF

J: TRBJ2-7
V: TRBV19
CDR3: ASSIGVASGYEQY

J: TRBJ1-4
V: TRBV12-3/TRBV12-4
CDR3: ASSPRGQGDTNEKLF

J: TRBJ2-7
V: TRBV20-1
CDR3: SASYGSYEQY

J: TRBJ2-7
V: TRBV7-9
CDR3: ASSQAGEAYEQY

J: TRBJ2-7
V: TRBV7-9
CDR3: ASSLLQGDEQY

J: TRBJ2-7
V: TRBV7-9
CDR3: ASSRSYEQY

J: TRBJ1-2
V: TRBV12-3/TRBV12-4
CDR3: ASSLGTNYGYT

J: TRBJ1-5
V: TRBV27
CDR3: ASSSVSNQPQH

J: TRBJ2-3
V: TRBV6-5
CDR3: ASMIASGVADTQY

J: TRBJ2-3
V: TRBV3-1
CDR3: ASSQGGFVTDTQY

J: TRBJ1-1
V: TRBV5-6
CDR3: ASTWVTGGAHTEAF